The TCR beta chain described here comes from a study of blood T cell repertoires in COVID-19. Study background: COVID-19 samples from acute and convalescent phases originated in the United States, Italy and Spain. The cDNA or gDNA used as material had been derived from T cells, B-cell-depleted T cells, or PBMCs.

Original processing notes: Researchers report that nucleated cell counts were estimated from reference gene primer amplification. Clones were read by immunoSEQ multiplex PCR, and TCRdb kept only the in-frame ones, dropping some. Clone size and V and J calls were adopted from that table, with D and trimming inferred from the DNA. The table shows under 250,000 clones, with around nine tenths occurring only once. V shed 5 bases, J shed 1 base, and the junction held 11 bases outside the gene matches. This CDR3 is 17 amino acids long. CDR1 is SEHNR and CDR2 is FQNEAQ in the germline V gene (reference sequence).

The sample taken for sequencing was PBMCs or T cells enriched from blood (not recorded which). The TCR sequence derives from a young woman with acute COVID-19. The chain recombines TRBV7-9 with TRBJ1-1, with 9 bases fitting TRBD1. The DNA of the CDR3 is TGTGCCAGCAGCCCCGCCGGGACAGGGCTGGGGAACACTGAAGCTTTCTTT. Encoded protein: CASSPAGTGLGNTEAFF.